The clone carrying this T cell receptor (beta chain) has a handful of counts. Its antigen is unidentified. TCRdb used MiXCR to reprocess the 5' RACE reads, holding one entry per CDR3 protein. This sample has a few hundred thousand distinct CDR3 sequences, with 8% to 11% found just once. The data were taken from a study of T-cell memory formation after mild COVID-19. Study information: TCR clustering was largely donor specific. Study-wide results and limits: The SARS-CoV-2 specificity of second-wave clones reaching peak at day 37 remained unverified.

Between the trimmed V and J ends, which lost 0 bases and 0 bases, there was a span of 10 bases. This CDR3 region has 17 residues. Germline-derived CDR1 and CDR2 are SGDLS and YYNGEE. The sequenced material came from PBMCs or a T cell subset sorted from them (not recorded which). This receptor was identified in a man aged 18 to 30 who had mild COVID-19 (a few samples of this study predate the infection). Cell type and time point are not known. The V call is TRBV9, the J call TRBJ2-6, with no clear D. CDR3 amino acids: CASSVDGGSSGANVLTF. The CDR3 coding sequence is TGTGCCAGCAGCGTAGACGGCGGCAGCTCTGGGGCCAACGTCCTGACTTTC.